What follows are 5 T cell receptor beta chains derived from one specimen sequenced in a study of T-cell memory formation after mild COVID-19. TCRdb reprocessed the 5' RACE reads via MiXCR and lists one record per CDR3 protein. Of approximately 490,000 distinct CDR3 sequences listed, around 20% are singletons. The sample comprised PBMCs or a T cell subset sorted from them (not recorded which). These receptors were taken from an adult woman who had mild COVID-19 (a few samples of this study predate the infection). Cell type and time point are not known.

The sample holds a few counts of this clonotype. The chain combines TRBV20-1 with TRBJ1-5, with a possible D match to TRBD1 (5 bases). Trimming took off 3 bases at V and 4 bases at J, with 7 bases between the two ends. Germline V gene sequence: CDR1 DFQATT, CDR2 SNEGSKA (reference sequence). The CDR3 sequence is 12 residues long. The CDR3 bases are TGCAGTGCTAGTCCAGGGAATCAGCCCCAGCATTTT. Protein: CSASPGNQPQHF.

The chain couples TRBV20-1 to TRBJ2-5; 7 bases align to TRBD1. Germline CDR1 is DFQATT and CDR2 is SNEGSKA (reference sequence). After removal of 6 bases from V and 5 bases from J, the junction contained 6 bases not matched to a gene. The CDR3 consists of 12 residues. CDR3 nucleotides: TGCAGTGCCACGAGGGGGCGGGAGACCCAGTACTTC. It encodes CSATRGRETQYF.

Only a few counts were recorded for this clonotype. This sequence joins TRBV18 and TRBJ2-5; maybe TRBD2 (6 bases). This CDR3 spans 13 amino acids. V was clipped by 3 bases and J by 12 bases, with 17 bases between them. Germline loops: CDR1 KGHSH, CDR2 LQKENI. CDR3 bases: TGTGCCAGCTCACCGAGGAGGGACCGTCCTGAGTACTTC. It translates to CASSPRRDRPEYF.

This clonotype was observed a few times. The chain combines TRBV9 with TRBJ2-2; TRBD2 matches 9 bases. CDR1 SGDLS and CDR2 YYNGEE come from the germline V gene. The V and J ends lost 0 bases and 2 bases, in that order; junction bases with no gene match: 8. This CDR3 is 18 amino acids long. The chain's CDR3 is CASSVGSSGIGNTGELFF. CDR3 sequence (DNA): TGTGCCAGCAGCGTAGGGTCTAGCGGGATTGGTAACACCGGGGAGCTGTTTTTT. The variable domain in full, completed from reference TRBV9 and TRBJ2-2, reads DSGVTQTPKHLITATGQRVTLRCSPRSGDLSVYWYQQSLDQGLQFLIQYYNGEERAKGNILERFSAQQFPDLHSELNLSSLELGDSALYFCASSVGSSGIGNTGELFFGEGSRLTVL.

This clonotype was counted between two and nine times. The CDR3 nucleotides are TGTGCCAGCAGCTTTGTTGGGGCGCCCAATGAGCAGTTCTTC. Translation gives CASSFVGAPNEQFF. The chain joins TRBV7-2 to TRBJ2-1; D is perhaps TRBD1 (5 bases). V was cut by 3 bases and J by 6 bases, with 12 bases left in between. The CDR3 length is 14 residues. Germline-derived CDR1 and CDR2 are SGHTA and FQGNSA.